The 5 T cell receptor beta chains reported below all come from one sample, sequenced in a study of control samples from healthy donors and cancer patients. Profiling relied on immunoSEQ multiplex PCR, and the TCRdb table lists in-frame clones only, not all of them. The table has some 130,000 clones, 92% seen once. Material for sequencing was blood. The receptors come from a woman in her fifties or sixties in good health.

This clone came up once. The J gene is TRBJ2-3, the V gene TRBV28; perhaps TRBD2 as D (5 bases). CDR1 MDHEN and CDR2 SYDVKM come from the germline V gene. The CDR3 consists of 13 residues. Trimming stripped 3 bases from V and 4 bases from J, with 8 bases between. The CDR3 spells CASSFAGSDTQYF. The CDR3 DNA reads TGTGCCAGCAGTTTTGCGGGCTCAGATACGCAGTATTTT. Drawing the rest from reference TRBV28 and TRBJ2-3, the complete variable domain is DVKVTQSSRYLVKRTGEKVFLECVQDMDHENMFWYRQDPGLGLRLIYFSYDVKMKEKGDIPEGYSVSREKKERFSLILESASTNQTSMYLCASSFAGSDTQYFGPGTRLTVL.

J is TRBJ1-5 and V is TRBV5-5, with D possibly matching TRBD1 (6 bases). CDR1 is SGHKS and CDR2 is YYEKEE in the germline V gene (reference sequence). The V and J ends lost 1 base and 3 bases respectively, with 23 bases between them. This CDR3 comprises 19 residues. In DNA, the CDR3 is TGTGCCAGCAGCTTGAGGGGGGGGGCCCTTACCGTTAACAATCAGCCCCAGCATTTT. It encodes CASSLRGGALTVNNQPQHF.

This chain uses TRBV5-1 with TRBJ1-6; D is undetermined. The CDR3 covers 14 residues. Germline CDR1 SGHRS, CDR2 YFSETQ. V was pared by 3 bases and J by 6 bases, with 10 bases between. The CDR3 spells CASSSGSFNSPLHF. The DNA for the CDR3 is TGCGCCAGCAGCTCAGGAAGCTTTAATTCACCCCTCCACTTT.

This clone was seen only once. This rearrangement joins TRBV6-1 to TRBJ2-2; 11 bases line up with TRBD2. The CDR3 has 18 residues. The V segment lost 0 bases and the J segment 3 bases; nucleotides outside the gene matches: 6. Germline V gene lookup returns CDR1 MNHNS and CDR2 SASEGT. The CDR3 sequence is CASSEARVAGGYTGELFF. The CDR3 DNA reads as TGTGCCAGCAGTGAAGCGAGGGTAGCGGGGGGGTACACCGGGGAGCTGTTTTTT.

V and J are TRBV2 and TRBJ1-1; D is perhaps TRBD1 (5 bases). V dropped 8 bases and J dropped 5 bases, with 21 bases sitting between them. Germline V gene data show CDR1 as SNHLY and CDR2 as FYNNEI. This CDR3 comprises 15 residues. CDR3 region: CASERWGGLETEAFF. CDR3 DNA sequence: TGTGCCAGCGAACGATGGGGGGGGTTGGAAACTGAAGCTTTCTTT.